One sample yielded the 26 T cell receptor beta chains listed below, sequenced in a study of T cell changes during pregnancy in multiple sclerosis (dated by TCRdb to between 2018 and 2020). The library relied on the immunoSEQ multiplex PCR assay. TCRdb carries this immuneACCESS record with in-frame sequences only. Its versions omit some clonotypes, under half of them owing to an unresolved V gene in the studies checked, with the rest unexplained. The sample table contains 15,000 to 17,000 clones; only one count was recorded for around 83% of them. About a sixth of the sample is held by the ten biggest clonotypes. This specimen consisted of CD8+ T cells from peripheral blood mononuclear cells, obtained after pregnancy. Every receptor here comes from a female donor in good health, enrolled as a control in a pregnancy study.

CDR3 residues: CSVLQREGNEQFF. In DNA, the CDR3 is TGCAGCGTGCTCCAGCGGGAGGGCAATGAGCAGTTCTTC. The rearrangement uses TRBV29-1 and TRBJ2-1; 10 positions match TRBD2. CDR1 is SQVTM and CDR2 is ANQGSEA in the germline V gene. Germline trimming cut 6 bases from V and 6 bases from J; bases unmatched to any gene: 5. This CDR3 region has 13 residues.

CDR3 residues: CASTDSGDYNEQFF. The CDR3 region has the DNA TGTGCCAGCACCGATAGCGGGGATTACAATGAGCAGTTCTTC. The V and J genes are TRBV6-1 and TRBJ2-1; 8 bases line up with TRBD2. In germline, CDR1 is MNHNS, CDR2 SASEGT. The CDR3 extends over 14 amino acids. The trim removed 7 bases at V and 4 bases at J, leaving 6 bases unmatched.

J is TRBJ1-1 and V is TRBV30, with 7 bases matching TRBD1. Germline V lookup: CDR1 GTSNPN, CDR2 SVGIG (reference sequence). The V segment lost 2 bases and the J segment 3 bases; nucleotides outside the gene matches: 9. The CDR3 has 15 residues. This CDR3 reads CAWSSMTGLDTEAFF. The DNA of the CDR3 is TGTGCCTGGAGTTCAATGACAGGGTTGGACACTGAAGCTTTCTTT.

The chain employs TRBV6-5 and TRBJ2-7, with 7 bases identical to TRBD2. This CDR3 spans 16 amino acids. Trimming removed 0 bases from V and 0 bases from J; junction bases left unmatched: 5. The germline V gene encodes CDR1 MNHEY and CDR2 SVGAGI. In nucleotides, the CDR3 is TGTGCCAGCAGTTACTCGCTAGCGGACTCCTCCTACGAGCAGTACTTC. It yields the protein CASSYSLADSSYEQYF.

V usage is TRBV27 and J usage is TRBJ2-5; 8 bases agree with TRBD1. There are 15 residues in the CDR3. CDR1 is MNHEY and CDR2 is SMNVEV in the germline V gene (reference sequence). J gave up 0 bases and V 2 bases, and 2 bases lay outside the gene matches. The CDR3 loop is CASSLMDRDQETQYF. The CDR3 nucleotides are TGTGCCAGCAGTTTAATGGACAGGGACCAAGAGACCCAGTACTTC.

This chain links TRBV27 with TRBJ1-1; 11 bases align to TRBD1. Per the germline V gene, CDR1 is MNHEY and CDR2 is SMNVEV (reference sequence). V lost 5 bases to trimming and J lost 0 bases; unmatched junction nucleotides: 5. This CDR3 contains 16 residues. CDR3 nucleotides: TGTGCCAGCAGTCCCGGGACAGGGGGGCTGAACACTGAAGCTTTCTTT. It specifies CASSPGTGGLNTEAFF.

This clone was seen a few times. The rearrangement joins TRBV6-1 to TRBJ1-5; 11 nucleotides align to TRBD1. With 1 base clipped from V and 10 bases from J, the junction kept 6 bases outside the gene matches. The CDR3 sequence is 15 residues long. Looked up from germline, CDR1 is MNHNS and CDR2 is SASEGT. The CDR3 is CASSEVGTGGSPQHF. The CDR3 DNA reads TGTGCCAGCAGTGAAGTGGGGACAGGGGGGAGCCCCCAGCATTTT.

The V call is TRBV9, the J call TRBJ2-3; 14 bases fit TRBD2. Looked up from germline, CDR1 is SGDLS and CDR2 is YYNGEE. The ends lost 3 bases at V and 7 bases at J; junction bases unmatched: 10. This CDR3 has 17 amino acids. The CDR3 sequence: CASSENPGLAGENTQYF. In nucleotides, the CDR3 is TGTGCCAGCAGCGAAAATCCGGGACTAGCGGGAGAAAATACGCAGTATTTT.

This chain connects TRBV5-1 to TRBJ2-7; 7 positions match TRBD1. Germline CDR1 is SGHRS and CDR2 is YFSETQ. CDR3 length: 15 amino acids. The ends lost 4 bases at V and 7 bases at J; junction bases unmatched: 14. CDR3 amino acids: CASSAEQGWFDEQYF. CDR3 DNA sequence: TGCGCCAGCAGCGCTGAACAGGGGTGGTTTGATGAGCAGTACTTC. Full variable domain (missing parts from reference TRBV5-1 and TRBJ2-7): KAGVTQTPRYLIKTRGQQVTLSCSPISGHRSVSWYQQTPGQGLQFLFEYFSETQRNKGNFPGRFSGRQFSNSRSEMNVSTLELGDSALYLCASSAEQGWFDEQYFGPGTRLTVT.

The count of this clone is one. The chain joins TRBV29-1 to TRBJ2-7; 7 nucleotides agree with TRBD2. With V trimmed by 6 bases and J by 5 bases, 10 bases remained unmatched. Germline CDR1 and CDR2: SQVTM and ANQGSEA. The CDR3 consists of 13 residues. The CDR3, as DNA: TGCAGCGTGGCCGGGACTACACCCGACGAGCAGTACTTC. Translating it yields CSVAGTTPDEQYF.

The chain carries TRBV14 and TRBJ2-7, with 8 bases fitting TRBD1. Germline V gene data show CDR1 as SGHDN and CDR2 as FVKESK. The CDR3 runs to 14 residues. Germline trimming cut 4 bases from V and 2 bases from J; bases unmatched to any gene: 4. The CDR3, as DNA: TGTGCCAGCAGCCCCGGACAGGGCACCTACGAGCAGTACTTC. As protein: CASSPGQGTYEQYF.

The count of this clone is one. The chain links TRBV5-4 to TRBJ1-1; the D gene is possibly TRBD1 (5 bases). Germline V lookup: CDR1 SGHNT, CDR2 YYREEE (reference sequence). This CDR3 is built from 12 residues. Trimming cost V 3 bases and J 7 bases, with 10 bases left between them. The CDR3 loop reads CASSWGGGEAFF. Here the CDR3 DNA reads TGTGCCAGCAGCTGGGGGGGTGGTGAAGCTTTCTTT.

This sequence joins TRBV13 and TRBJ2-5, with D tentatively TRBD2 (6 bases). Trimming took 4 bases from V and 2 from J, leaving 11 bases between them. The V gene's germline CDR1 is PRHDT and CDR2 FYEKMQ (reference sequence). The CDR3 has 14 residues. The CDR3 coding sequence is TGTGCCAGCAGCTCTCGACTAGATCAAGAGACCCAGTACTTC. Translated: CASSSRLDQETQYF.

This clone was detected only a few times. The chain links TRBV30 to TRBJ1-1; a possible D gene is TRBD1 (6 bases). Trimming pared 4 bases from V and 6 bases from J, leaving 12 bases between. This CDR3 is 12 amino acids long. The germline V gene has CDR1 GTSNPN and CDR2 SVGIG (reference sequence). CDR3 sequence: CAWNQGLAEAFF. CDR3 DNA sequence: TGTGCCTGGAATCAGGGGCTGGCTGAAGCTTTCTTT.

This clone occurred once. The chain employs TRBV9 and TRBJ2-3, with a possible D match to TRBD2 (5 bases). The CDR3 is 15 amino acids. Trimming stripped 3 bases from V and 0 bases from J, with 11 bases between. Germline lookup yields CDR1 SGDLS and CDR2 YYNGEE. In nucleotides, the CDR3 is TGTGCCAGCAGCGGGGAGCGATCTAGCACAGATACGCAGTATTTT. Translation: CASSGERSSTDTQYF.

The V gene is TRBV19, the J gene TRBJ2-1, with 10 bases fitting TRBD1. Germline CDR1 reads LNHDA; CDR2 reads SQIVND (reference sequence). Trimming took 7 bases from V and 3 from J; bases not matched to a gene: 6. This CDR3 region has 15 residues. CDR3 protein: CASTPGTGDYNEQFF. CDR3 coding DNA: TGTGCCAGTACCCCCGGGACAGGGGACTACAATGAGCAGTTCTTC.

The CDR3 region has the DNA TGTGCCAGCAGCCCTAAGACTAGCGGGGCGACCTACGAGCAGTACTTC. Its protein product is CASSPKTSGATYEQYF. The chain is built from TRBV11-2 and TRBJ2-7; 11 nucleotides line up with TRBD2. In germline, CDR1 is SGHAT, CDR2 FQNNGV. The junction had 8 bases not matched to a gene; V was cut back by 5 bases and J by 2 bases. There are 16 residues in the CDR3.

This clone showed up just once. CDR3 region: CSVRQGGYNEQFF. The DNA for the CDR3 is TGCAGCGTCAGACAGGGGGGGTACAATGAGCAGTTCTTC. This rearrangement joins TRBV29-1 to TRBJ2-1, with TRBD1 matching over 9 bases. The germline V gene encodes CDR1 SQVTM and CDR2 ANQGSEA. The V segment lost 6 bases and the J segment 4 bases; nucleotides outside the gene matches: 4. This CDR3 contains 13 residues.

The V and J genes are TRBV14 and TRBJ2-1; TRBD2 matches at 12 bases. Germline V gene lookup returns CDR1 SGHDN and CDR2 FVKESK. CDR3 length equals 16 residues. J was trimmed by 6 bases and V by 3 bases; bases with no gene match: 6. The CDR3 loop reads CASSHRLAGALNEQFF. In DNA form, the CDR3 reads TGTGCCAGCAGCCACCGACTAGCGGGAGCCCTCAATGAGCAGTTCTTC.

In this sample, this clone turned up once. The V and J genes are TRBV13 and TRBJ1-1; D remains ambiguous. Trimming pared 7 bases from V and 1 base from J, leaving 10 bases between. Germline loops: CDR1 PRHDT, CDR2 FYEKMQ (reference sequence). CDR3 length: 13 amino acids. CDR3 residues: CASMGQANTEAFF. The CDR3 coding sequence is TGTGCCAGCATGGGTCAGGCGAACACTGAAGCTTTCTTT.

J is TRBJ2-7 and V is TRBV5-6, with 9 bases aligning to TRBD1. Germline CDR1 reads SGHDT; CDR2 reads YYEEEE. V trimming: 3 bases; J trimming: 4 bases; junction bases outside the gene matches: 11. The CDR3 is 16 amino acids. CDR3 in DNA: TGTGCCAGCAGCTACAACCGGGACAGGGAACAGTACGAGCAGTACTTC. Translation: CASSYNRDREQYEQYF.

The chain uses TRBV19 and TRBJ2-7; 10 bases are a match to TRBD1. There are 16 residues in the CDR3. J lost 2 bases, V lost 3 bases, and 7 bases had no gene match. Germline V gives CDR1 LNHDA, CDR2 SQIVND (reference sequence). This CDR3 reads CASSMGDRGPTYEQYF. The CDR3 DNA follows: TGTGCCAGTAGTATGGGCGACAGGGGGCCCACCTACGAGCAGTACTTC. The whole variable domain, remainder taken from reference TRBV19 and TRBJ2-7, is DGGITQSPKYLFRKEGQNVTLSCEQNLNHDAMYWYRQDPGQGLRLIYYSQIVNDFQKGDIAEGYSVSREKKESFPLTVTSAQKNPTAFYLCASSMGDRGPTYEQYFGPGTRLTVT.

The chain is built from TRBV7-3 and TRBJ2-3; 8 nucleotides align to TRBD2. The CDR3 contains 14 residues. The V gene end was trimmed by 5 bases and the J gene end by 4 bases; junction bases not matched to a gene: 5. Germline CDR1 is SGHTA and CDR2 is FQGTGA. The CDR3 region is CASSPFGRADTQYF. The CDR3 DNA reads TGTGCCAGCAGCCCCTTCGGGAGGGCAGATACGCAGTATTTT.

The genes are TRBV6-4 and TRBJ2-1; 10 nucleotides agree with TRBD2. V shed 6 bases and J 8 bases; nucleotides not matched to a gene: 10. CDR1 is MRHNA and CDR2 is SNTAGT in the germline V gene. This CDR3 is built from 15 residues. CDR3 nucleotide sequence: TGTGCCAGCAGCGGGTCAGCGGGGGGGCTCCATGAGCAGTTCTTC. This codes for CASSGSAGGLHEQFF.

The chain combines TRBV7-5 with TRBJ2-7; the DNA was not compared with TRBD2, the D call given in the table. TRBV7-5 is shown as a pseudogene. The CDR3 covers 18 residues. CDR3 sequence: CARSLGRTSGGPFYEQYF. The CDR3 nucleotides read TGTGCCAGAAGCTTAGGGAGGACTAGCGGGGGCCCTTTCTACGAGCAGTACTTC.

This rearrangement joins TRBV5-5 to TRBJ2-7; possibly TRBD1 for D (5 bases). The CDR3 spans 13 residues. Germline-derived CDR1 and CDR2 are SGHKS and YYEKEE (reference sequence). Trimming took off 3 bases at V and 7 bases at J, with 14 bases between the two ends. The CDR3 protein is CASSSEGVLEQYF. In nucleotides, the CDR3 is TGTGCCAGCAGCTCGGAAGGGGTTCTTGAGCAGTACTTC.